This entry lists 6 T cell receptor beta chains sequenced from one sample in a study of blood T cell repertoires in COVID-19. TCRdb's copy holds only in-frame clones and misses some; the assay was immunoSEQ multiplex PCR. This sample yields roughly 200,000 clones, of which roughly 80% are seen a single time; around 5.4% belongs to the top ten. Sequenced input: peripheral blood. These receptor sequences come from a woman in her forties with COVID-19, enrolled during active disease.

V usage is TRBV2 and J usage is TRBJ2-2, with TRBD1 matching over 10 bases. The CDR3 covers 15 residues. Germline CDR1 and CDR2: SNHLY and FYNNEI. The junction had 8 bases not matched to a gene; V was cut back by 7 bases and J by 6 bases. The DNA for the CDR3 is TGTGCCAGCACCGGACAGGGGGTGTTGGCCGGGGAGCTGTTTTTT. Its protein product is CASTGQGVLAGELFF.

The J gene is TRBJ1-3, the V gene TRBV27; D remains ambiguous. The V end lost 2 bases, the J end lost 0 bases, and 11 bases lay between the germline ends. The CDR3 is 16 amino acids. Per the germline V gene, CDR1 is MNHEY and CDR2 is SMNVEV (reference sequence). The CDR3 coding sequence is TGTGCCAGCAGTTTAAGGCCGCACTACTCTGGAAACACCATATATTTT. Protein sequence: CASSLRPHYSGNTIYF.

The chain links TRBV20-1 to TRBJ1-2, with a tentative D call TRBD1 (6 bases). CDR1 and CDR2 from the germline V gene are DFQATT and SNEGSKA (reference sequence). The CDR3 is 14 residues long. Between the trimmed V and J ends, which lost 3 bases and 2 bases, there was a span of 13 bases. The CDR3: CSASGGDTNYGYTF. DNA for the CDR3: TGCAGTGCTAGTGGTGGGGACACCAACTATGGCTACACCTTC.

CDR3 in DNA: TGTGCCAGCAGCGTAGAGGGAACTAGCTGGGATACGCAGTATTTT. It encodes CASSVEGTSWDTQYF. V usage is TRBV9 and J usage is TRBJ2-3, with D possibly TRBD2 on 6 matching bases. The CDR3 has 15 residues. Trimming removed 0 bases at V and 6 bases at J, with 14 bases between. Germline loops: CDR1 SGDLS, CDR2 YYNGEE.

V gene TRBV5-1 combines with J gene TRBJ2-7; 9 nucleotides agree with TRBD2. V shed 2 bases and J 6 bases; nucleotides not matched to a gene: 6. Germline V gene lookup returns CDR1 SGHRS and CDR2 YFSETQ. The CDR3 covers 14 residues. This chain's CDR3 is CASSFAGGASEQYF. The CDR3 coding sequence is TGCGCCAGCAGCTTTGCGGGGGGGGCCTCCGAGCAGTACTTC.

CDR3 bases: TGCGCCAGCAGCCCCGGGACAGGGGGTGGCTACACCTTC. Translating it yields CASSPGTGGGYTF. This chain uses TRBV10-1 with TRBJ1-2; 11 bases map to TRBD1. Germline values: CDR1 WNHNN, CDR2 SYGVQD (reference sequence). This CDR3 contains 13 residues. Trimming at V came to 6 bases and at J to 7 bases, leaving 4 bases not matched to a gene.